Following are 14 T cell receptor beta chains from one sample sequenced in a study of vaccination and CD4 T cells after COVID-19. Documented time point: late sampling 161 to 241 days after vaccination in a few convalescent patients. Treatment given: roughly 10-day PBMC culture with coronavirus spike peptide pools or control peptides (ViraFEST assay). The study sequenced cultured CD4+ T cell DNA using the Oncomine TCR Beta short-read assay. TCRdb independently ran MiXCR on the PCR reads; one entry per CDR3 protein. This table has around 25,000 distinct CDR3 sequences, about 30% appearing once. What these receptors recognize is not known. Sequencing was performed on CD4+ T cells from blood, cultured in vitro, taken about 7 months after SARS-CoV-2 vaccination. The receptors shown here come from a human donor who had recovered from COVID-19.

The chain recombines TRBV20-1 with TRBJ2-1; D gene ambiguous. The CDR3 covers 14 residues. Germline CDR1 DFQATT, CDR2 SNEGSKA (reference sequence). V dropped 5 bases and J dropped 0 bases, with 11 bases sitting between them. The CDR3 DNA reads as TGCAGTGCTCGGTGGTGGCGCTCCTACAATGAGCAGTTCTTC. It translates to CSARWWRSYNEQFF.

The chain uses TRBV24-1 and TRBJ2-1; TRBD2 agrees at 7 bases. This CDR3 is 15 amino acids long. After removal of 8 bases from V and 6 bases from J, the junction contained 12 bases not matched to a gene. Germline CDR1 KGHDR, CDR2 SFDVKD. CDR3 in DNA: TGTGCCACCATGGCCGTGAGCGGGAAGGGCAATGAGCAGTTCTTC. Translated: CATMAVSGKGNEQFF.

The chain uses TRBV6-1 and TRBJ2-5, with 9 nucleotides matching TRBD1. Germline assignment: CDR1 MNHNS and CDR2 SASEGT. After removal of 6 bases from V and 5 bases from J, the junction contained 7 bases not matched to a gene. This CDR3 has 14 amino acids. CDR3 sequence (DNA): TGTGCCAGCAGGTTACAGGGGGCGGGGGAGACCCAGTACTTC. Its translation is CASRLQGAGETQYF.

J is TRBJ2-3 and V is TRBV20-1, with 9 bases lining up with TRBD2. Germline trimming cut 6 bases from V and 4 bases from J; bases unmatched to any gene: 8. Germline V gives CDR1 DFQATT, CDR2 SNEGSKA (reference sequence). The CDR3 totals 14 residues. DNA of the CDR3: TGCAGTGCCGATGCGGGAGGGAGCGCAGATACGCAGTATTTT. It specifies CSADAGGSADTQYF.

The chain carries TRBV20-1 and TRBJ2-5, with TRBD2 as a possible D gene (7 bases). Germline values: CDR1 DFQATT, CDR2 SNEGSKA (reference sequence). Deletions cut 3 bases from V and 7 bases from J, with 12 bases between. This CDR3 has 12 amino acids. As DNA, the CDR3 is TGCAGTGCTAGCGGGGGGCAATTGACCCAGTACTTC. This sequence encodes CSASGGQLTQYF.

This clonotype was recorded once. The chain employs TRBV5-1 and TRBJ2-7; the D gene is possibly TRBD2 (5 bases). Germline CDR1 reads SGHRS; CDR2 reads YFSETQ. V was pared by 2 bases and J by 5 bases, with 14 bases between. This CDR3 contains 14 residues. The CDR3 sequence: CASSLGGLLHEQYF. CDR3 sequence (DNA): TGCGCCAGCAGCTTAGGCGGGCTCCTCCACGAGCAGTACTTC.

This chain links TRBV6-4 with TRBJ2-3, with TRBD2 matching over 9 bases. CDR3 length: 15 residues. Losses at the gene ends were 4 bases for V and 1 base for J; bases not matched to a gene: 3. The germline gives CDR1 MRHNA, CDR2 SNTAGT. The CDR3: CASSGVAGGTDTQYF. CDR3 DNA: TGTGCCAGCAGTGGGGTAGCGGGAGGCACAGATACGCAGTATTTT.

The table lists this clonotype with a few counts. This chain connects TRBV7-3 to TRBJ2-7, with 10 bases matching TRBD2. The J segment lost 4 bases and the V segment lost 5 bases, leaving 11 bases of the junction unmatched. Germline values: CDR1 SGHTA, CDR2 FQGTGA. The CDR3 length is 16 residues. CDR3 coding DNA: TGTGCCAGCAGCATTTACGCTAGCGGGAGCTTGTACGAGCAGTACTTC. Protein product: CASSIYASGSLYEQYF.

CDR3 amino acids: CSAQSGSRSYEQYF. As DNA, the CDR3 is TGCAGTGCCCAGAGCGGATCCCGCTCCTACGAGCAGTACTTC. This chain links TRBV20-1 with TRBJ2-7; tentative D call: TRBD2 (5 bases). CDR1 and CDR2 (germline): DFQATT, SNEGSKA (reference sequence). The CDR3 extends over 14 amino acids. V gave up 6 bases and J gave up 0 bases, with 15 bases separating them.

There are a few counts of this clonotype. For the CDR3, the DNA is TGCAGTGCTAGAGCTCCGGGACTAGCGGGAGTAGGGGCCTACGAGCAGTACTTC. This sequence encodes CSARAPGLAGVGAYEQYF. This chain uses TRBV20-1 with TRBJ2-7; 14 positions match TRBD2. Germline trimming cut 1 base from V and 2 bases from J; bases unmatched to any gene: 10. In germline, CDR1 is DFQATT, CDR2 SNEGSKA (reference sequence). The CDR3 contains 18 residues.

The CDR3 nucleotides read TGTGCCAGCAGCTTGATCGGAGAGTTTGGACTAGCGATGCAAGAGACCCAGTACTTC. This translates into CASSLIGEFGLAMQETQYF. The chain joins TRBV27 to TRBJ2-5, with TRBD2 identical over 9 bases. This CDR3 contains 19 residues. V was pared by 6 bases and J by 2 bases, with 19 bases of the junction left unmatched. In germline, CDR1 is MNHEY, CDR2 SMNVEV (reference sequence).

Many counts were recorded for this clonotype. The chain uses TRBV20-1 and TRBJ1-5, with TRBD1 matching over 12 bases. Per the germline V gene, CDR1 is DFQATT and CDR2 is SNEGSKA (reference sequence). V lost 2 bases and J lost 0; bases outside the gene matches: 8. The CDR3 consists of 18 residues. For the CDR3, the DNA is TGCAGTGCTAGACACCGGGACAGGGGGCCGAATAGCAATCAGCCCCAGCATTTT. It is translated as CSARHRDRGPNSNQPQHF.

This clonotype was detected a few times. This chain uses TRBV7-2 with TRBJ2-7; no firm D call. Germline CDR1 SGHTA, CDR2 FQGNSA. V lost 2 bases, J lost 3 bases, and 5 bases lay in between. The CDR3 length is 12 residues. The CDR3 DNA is TGTGCCAGCAGCTTACCCTACTACGAGCAGTACTTC. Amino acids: CASSLPYYEQYF. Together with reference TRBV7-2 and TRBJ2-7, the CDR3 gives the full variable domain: GAGVSQSPSNKVTEKGKDVELRCDPISGHTALYWYRQSLGQGLEFLIYFQGNSAPDKSGLPSDRFSAERTGGSVSTLTIQRTQQEDSAVYLCASSLPYYEQYFGPGTRLTVT.

The CDR3 bases are TGCAGTGCTAGAGAACCTAGCGGGATGTACTACAATGAGCAGTTCTTC. It is translated as CSAREPSGMYYNEQFF. The chain has TRBV20-1 and TRBJ2-1; 9 nucleotides line up with TRBD2. Looked up from germline, CDR1 is DFQATT and CDR2 is SNEGSKA (reference sequence). CDR3 length: 16 amino acids. V dropped 0 bases and J dropped 3; count of bases not matched to a gene: 6.